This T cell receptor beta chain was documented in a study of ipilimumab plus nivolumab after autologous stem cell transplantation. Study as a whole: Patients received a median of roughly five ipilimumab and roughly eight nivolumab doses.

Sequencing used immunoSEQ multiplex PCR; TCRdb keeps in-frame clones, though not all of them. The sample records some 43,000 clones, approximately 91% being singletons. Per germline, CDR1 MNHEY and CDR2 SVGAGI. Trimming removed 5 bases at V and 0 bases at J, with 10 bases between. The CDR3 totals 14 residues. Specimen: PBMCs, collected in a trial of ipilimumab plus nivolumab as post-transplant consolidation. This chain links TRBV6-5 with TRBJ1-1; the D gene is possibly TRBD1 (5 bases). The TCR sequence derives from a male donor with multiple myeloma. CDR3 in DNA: TGTGCCAGCAGTCACGAAGGGGTGAACACTGAAGCTTTCTTT. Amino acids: CASSHEGVNTEAFF.